The TCR beta chain under discussion was sequenced for a study of T-cell memory formation after mild COVID-19 (dated by TCRdb to about 2021). For the study in its entirety: TCR sequence clusters from the two donors were found to be largely donor specific. Longitudinal TCRalpha and TCRbeta repertoire sequencing tracked T-cell clones expanding and contracting after mild COVID-19 in two donors. The cohort was made up of two young adult volunteers, one female and one male, who were previously healthy. General findings and caveats noted by the study authors: SARS-CoV-2 specificity was not confirmed for the second-wave clones peaking on day 37. Only a couple of mild cases were covered in the study, and larger cohorts including severe cases with pre-infection samples were considered necessary. From day 15 to 85, contracting clones showed balanced CD4/CD8 phenotypes, whereas a second wave of clones that expanded from day 15 to 37 leaned towards CD4+. Some responding clones were detected in pre-infection memory, suggesting pre-existing cross-reactive memory T cells joined the SARS-CoV-2 response. Contracting CD4+ clones were found mainly in CM and EM memory subsets, while CD8+ clones were enriched in EMRA.

V and J are truncated by 2 bases and 7 bases respectively, leaving an intervening sequence of 19 bases. Taken from the germline V gene, the CDR1 and CDR2 loops are SGHRS and YFSETQ. The CDR3 runs 15 residues from the cysteine to the phenylalanine. Only the CDR3 part of the read is kept: 45 bases, read in frame from the first base. This clonotype was observed a handful of times. This clone's antigen is unknown. Qualities for individual bases were not recorded, and no much larger clone is one base off. TCRdb shows the sequencer as Illumina NovaSeq 6000. TCRalpha and TCRbeta cDNA libraries were constructed by 5'RACE with constant-segment primers, with sample barcodes and unique molecular identifiers being introduced. Trizol reagent was used to extract RNA from every sample. The libraries were amplified in two PCR steps, and the second step added a second sample barcode and Illumina TruSeq adapters. Sequencing of libraries was performed on an Illumina NovaSeq with 2 x 150 bp paired-end reads. The source study handled its data this way. The reads were demultiplexed and collapsed into UMI-guided consensus sequences using migec v1.2.7. Using mixcr v2.1.11, UMI consensuses were aligned to TRA and TRB V and J templates and then assembled into clonotypes. Expanded or contracted clonotypes were those called significant by both edgeR and NoisET, with noise models trained on biological replicates. edgeR calls used a false discovery rate-adjusted p below 0.01 and a log2 fold-change threshold of 1. As an exploratory analysis of dynamics, PCA with hierarchical clustering was applied to max-normalized trajectories of the 1000 most abundant clonotypes. Each responding clone was given a CD4 or CD8 phenotype based on the CD4+ and CD8+ repertoires, which had been sequenced separately. The public sequencing data were trimmed at Q25 with fastp and processed into clonotypes with MiXCR by TCRdb, which kept only in-frame beta chains. Each record represents a unique CDR3 protein, reported with the most common genes and DNA among its rows. The V and J calls here are based on TCRdb, not the publication. The sample yields 130,000 to 150,000 distinct CDR3 sequences; 19% were counted once. Around 2.5% of the sample rests with the top ten.

PBMCs were isolated by Ficoll-Paque density gradient centrifugation. Sequenced material: PBMCs or a T cell subset sorted from them (not recorded which). This chain joins TRBV5-1 to TRBJ2-7; a weak D assignment points to TRBD2 (6 bases agree). The receptor comes from an adult woman who had mild COVID-19 (a few samples of this study predate the infection). The sample titles of this study are shuffled in the database, so cell type and time point are left out; the donor was told from shared clones. In nucleotides, the sequence is TGCGCCAGCAGCTTAATAGCGGATCCCCTTTGGGAGCAGTACTTC. The encoded protein is CASSLIADPLWEQYF.